This paragraph reports one TCR beta chain. The antigen is undetermined. V was pared by 6 bases and J by 2 bases, with 13 bases between. This CDR3 contains 14 residues. Germline V CDR1 and CDR2: MNHNS, SASEGT. The data belong to a study of T cells and Merkel cell carcinoma outcomes. Sequencing was performed with immunoSEQ multiplex PCR; in TCRdb, only in-frame clones are kept and a portion is missing. The table records around 8,900 clones, 80% to 90% of them present only once. Study-level findings and limits: Repertoire plus T-cell density reportedly predicted Merkel cell carcinoma outcomes.

The clonotype originates from a human donor with Merkel cell carcinoma. What was sequenced was tumor tissue from Merkel cell carcinoma. The rearrangement uses TRBV6-1 and TRBJ1-2, with D possibly TRBD1 on 5 matching bases. This CDR3 reads CASSPGAGNYGYTF. DNA of the CDR3: TGTGCCAGCAGCCCCGGGGCAGGCAACTATGGCTACACCTTC.